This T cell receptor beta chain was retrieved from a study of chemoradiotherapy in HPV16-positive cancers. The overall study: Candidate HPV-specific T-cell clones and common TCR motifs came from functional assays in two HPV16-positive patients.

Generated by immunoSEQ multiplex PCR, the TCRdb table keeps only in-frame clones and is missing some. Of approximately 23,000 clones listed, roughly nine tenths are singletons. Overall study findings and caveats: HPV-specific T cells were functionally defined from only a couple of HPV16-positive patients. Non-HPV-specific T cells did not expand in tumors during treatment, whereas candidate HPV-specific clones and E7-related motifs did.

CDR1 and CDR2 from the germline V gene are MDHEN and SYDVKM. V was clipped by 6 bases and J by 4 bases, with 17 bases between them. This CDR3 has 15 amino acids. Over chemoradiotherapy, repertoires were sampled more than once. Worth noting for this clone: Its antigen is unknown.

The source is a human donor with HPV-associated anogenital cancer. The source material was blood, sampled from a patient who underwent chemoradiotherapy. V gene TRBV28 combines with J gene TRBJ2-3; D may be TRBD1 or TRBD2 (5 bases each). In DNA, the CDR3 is TGTGCCAGCAGACCTGGATCGGTGGGGGCAGATACGCAGTATTTT. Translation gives CASRPGSVGADTQYF.